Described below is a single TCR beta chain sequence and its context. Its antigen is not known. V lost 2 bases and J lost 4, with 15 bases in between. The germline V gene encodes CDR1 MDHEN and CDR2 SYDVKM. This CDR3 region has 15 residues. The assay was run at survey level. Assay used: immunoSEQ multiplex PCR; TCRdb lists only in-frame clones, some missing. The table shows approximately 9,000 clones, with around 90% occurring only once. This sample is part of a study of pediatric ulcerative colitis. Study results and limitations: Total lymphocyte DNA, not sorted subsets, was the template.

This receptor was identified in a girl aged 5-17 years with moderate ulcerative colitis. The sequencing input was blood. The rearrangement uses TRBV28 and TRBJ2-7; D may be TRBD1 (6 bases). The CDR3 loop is CASSLGTPASYEQYF. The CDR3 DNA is TGTGCCAGCAGTTTAGGGACACCCGCTTCTTACGAGCAGTACTTC.